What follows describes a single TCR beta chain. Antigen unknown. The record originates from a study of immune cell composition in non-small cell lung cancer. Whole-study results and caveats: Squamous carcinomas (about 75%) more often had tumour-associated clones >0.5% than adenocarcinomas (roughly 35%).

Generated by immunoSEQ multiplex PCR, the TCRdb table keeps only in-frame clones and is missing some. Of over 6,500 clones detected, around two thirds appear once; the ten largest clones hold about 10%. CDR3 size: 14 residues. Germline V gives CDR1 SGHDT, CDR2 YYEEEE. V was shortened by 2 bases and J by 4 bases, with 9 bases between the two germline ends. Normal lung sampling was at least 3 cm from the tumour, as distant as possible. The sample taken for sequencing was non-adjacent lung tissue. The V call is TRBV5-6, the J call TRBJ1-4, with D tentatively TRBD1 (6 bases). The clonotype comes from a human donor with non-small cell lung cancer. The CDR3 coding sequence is TGTGCCAGCAGCTTCCAGGGGATTAATGAAAAACTGTTTTTT. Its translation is CASSFQGINEKLFF.